The 7 T cell receptor beta chains given below trace back to one sample, sequenced in a study of cytomegalovirus exposure and HLA in healthy donors. 13 Jbeta primers and 60 Vbeta primers were used for the PCR. Only in-frame clones appear in the TCRdb table, and some are missing; sequencing was by immunoSEQ multiplex PCR. The sample lists over 150,000 clones; 75% to 90% were seen once. The sample taken for sequencing was PBMCs. These receptors all stem from a woman between 50 and 59 years old in good health and CMV-seropositive.

The chain joins TRBV11-2 to TRBJ2-5; D is uncertain. Germline CDR1 SGHAT, CDR2 FQNNGV. V dropped 5 bases and J dropped 0 bases, with 7 bases sitting between them. The CDR3 is 13 residues long. This CDR3 is CASSPQYQETQYF. The CDR3 nucleotides read TGTGCCAGCAGCCCCCAGTACCAAGAGACCCAGTACTTC.

This rearrangement joins TRBV5-5 to TRBJ1-2, with 7 nucleotides matching TRBD1. CDR1 is SGHKS and CDR2 is YYEKEE in the germline V gene (reference sequence). V dropped 3 bases and J dropped 7; count of bases not matched to a gene: 12. The CDR3 runs to 15 residues. The CDR3: CASSYGTEVSRGYTF. CDR3 DNA sequence: TGTGCCAGCAGCTACGGGACAGAGGTCTCTCGTGGCTACACCTTC.

This clone has just a few counts. CDR3 residues: CASSPRERGLGGYTF. Here the CDR3 DNA reads TGTGCCAGCAGCCCTAGGGAACGAGGGCTAGGCGGCTACACCTTC. The V and J genes are TRBV7-9 and TRBJ1-2; unclear D gene. V lost 5 bases, J lost 8 bases, and 21 bases lay in between. CDR3 length: 15 amino acids. The germline V gene encodes CDR1 SEHNR and CDR2 FQNEAQ (reference sequence).

The V and J genes are TRBV19 and TRBJ1-5; 10 bases map to TRBD1. CDR1 is LNHDA, CDR2 SQIVND, per germline (reference sequence). The junction had 13 bases not matched to a gene; V was cut back by 8 bases and J by 6 bases. This CDR3 is 16 amino acids long. CDR3 coding DNA: TGTGCCAGTCGCAGCAACGACAGGGGGCGAATTCAGCCCCAGCATTTT. Residues: CASRSNDRGRIQPQHF.

The chain employs TRBV9 and TRBJ2-5, with TRBD1 matching over 10 bases. With the DNA end fitting TRBJ2-7 better, the J assignment may be wrong. This CDR3 is built from 14 residues. Germline V CDR1 and CDR2: SGDLS, YYNGEE. CDR3 loop: CASSVGQGAYEQYF. CDR3 bases: TGTGCCAGCAGCGTCGGACAGGGGGCCTACGAGCAGTACTTC.

The chain joins TRBV5-4 to TRBJ2-2; 8 positions agree with TRBD1. CDR1 and CDR2 (germline): SGHNT, YYREEE (reference sequence). The ends lost 4 bases at V and 3 bases at J; junction bases unmatched: 5. The CDR3 has 15 amino acids. The CDR3 reads CASSPDRAYTGELFF. CDR3 nucleotide sequence: TGTGCCAGCAGCCCGGACAGGGCCTACACCGGGGAGCTGTTTTTT.

The chain links TRBV5-1 to TRBJ2-2, with 12 nucleotides matching TRBD2. The CDR3 has 19 residues. Germline lookup yields CDR1 SGHRS and CDR2 YFSETQ. J was trimmed by 9 bases and V by 3 bases; bases with no gene match: 18. CDR3: CASSSPETSGSQPSRELFF. The CDR3 DNA reads TGCGCCAGCAGCTCCCCCGAGACTAGCGGGAGCCAACCTTCGAGGGAGCTGTTTTTT.